This passage covers 24 T cell receptor beta chains from one sample sequenced in a study of blood T cell repertoires in COVID-19. Produced via immunoSEQ multiplex PCR; TCRdb's table is partial and in-frame only. The top ten hold roughly 0.94% of the sample, which has about 62,000 clones, roughly 86% seen once. Sequencing used peripheral blood. The receptors derive from a man aged 65 to 85 with acute or convalescent COVID-19.

The V and J genes are TRBV6-5 and TRBJ2-5, with 7 bases aligning to TRBD1. Germline V gene data show CDR1 as MNHEY and CDR2 as SVGAGI. V was clipped by 7 bases and J by 5 bases; unmatched bases: 1. This CDR3 region has 11 residues. The CDR3 sequence: CASTQGETQYF. As DNA, the CDR3 is TGTGCCAGCACACAGGGGGAGACCCAGTACTTC.

The CDR3 here is CASSLSTGGSYEQYF. The CDR3 nucleotides are TGTGCCAGCAGTTTATCGACAGGGGGGAGCTACGAGCAGTACTTC. This sequence joins TRBV27 and TRBJ2-7, with 9 bases fitting TRBD1. Unmatched junction bases numbered 3, after V lost 0 bases and J lost 3 bases. The CDR3 is 15 residues long. The germline V gene has CDR1 MNHEY and CDR2 SMNVEV (reference sequence).

This clone was seen more than once but under ten times. This rearrangement joins TRBV3-1 (or the pseudogene TRBV3-2) to TRBJ1-2; unclear D gene. Trimming removed 1 base from V and 6 bases from J, with 18 bases in between. The CDR3 is 16 amino acids. Germline V gene data show CDR1 as LGHDT and CDR2 as YNNKEL (reference sequence). The CDR3 protein is CASSQGSGMGFHGYTF. The CDR3 nucleotides read TGTGCCAGCAGCCAAGGGTCGGGGATGGGTTTTCATGGCTACACCTTC.

The gene calls are TRBV5-8 and TRBJ2-4; TRBD1 matches 8 bases. V lost 6 bases to trimming and J lost 9 bases; unmatched junction nucleotides: 8. The germline gives CDR1 SGHTS, CDR2 YDEGEE. This CDR3 spans 13 amino acids. CDR3 sequence (DNA): TGTGCCAGCACCCTAGGACAGGGTACCATTCAGTACTTC. This encodes CASTLGQGTIQYF.

The rearrangement joins TRBV2 to TRBJ2-7, with TRBD1 identical over 9 bases. CDR3 length equals 13 residues. V shed 7 bases, J shed 6 bases, and the junction held 7 bases outside the gene matches. Germline lookup yields CDR1 SNHLY and CDR2 FYNNEI. CDR3 sequence reads: CASTGTGISEQYF. The DNA of the CDR3 is TGTGCCAGCACCGGGACAGGGATCAGCGAGCAGTACTTC.

The genes are TRBV28 and TRBJ2-1; 10 bases map to TRBD2. Per germline, CDR1 MDHEN and CDR2 SYDVKM. V lost 5 bases and J lost 8; bases outside the gene matches: 6. This CDR3 region has 14 residues. CDR3 amino acids: CASSRSGRVYEQFF. CDR3 in DNA: TGTGCCAGCAGTCGCAGCGGGAGGGTTTATGAGCAGTTCTTC.

The V and J genes are TRBV28 and TRBJ1-5; the match to TRBD1 covers 7 bases. V lost 7 bases to trimming and J lost 4 bases; unmatched junction nucleotides: 13. This CDR3 is 16 amino acids long. CDR1 is MDHEN and CDR2 is SYDVKM in the germline V gene. CDR3 amino acids: CASTREGGALNQPQHF. CDR3 coding DNA: TGTGCCAGCACCCGCGAAGGGGGCGCTTTAAATCAGCCCCAGCATTTT.

The CDR3 coding sequence is TGTGCCAGCAGATCACTGAGCAATCAGCCCCAGCATTTT. This sequence encodes CASRSLSNQPQHF. The genes are TRBV6-6 and TRBJ1-5, with D unresolved. Trimming removed 6 bases at V and 1 base at J, with 7 bases between. CDR3 length: 13 residues. Germline loops: CDR1 MNHNY, CDR2 SVGAGI (reference sequence).

CDR3 nucleotides: TGTGCCAGCAGAGTTACTAGCGGGGGGCCGGGAGAGACCCAGTACTTC. Amino acid sequence: CASRVTSGGPGETQYF. The rearrangement links TRBV2 to TRBJ2-5; TRBD2 agrees at 12 bases. The germline CDR1 and CDR2 sequences are SNHLY and FYNNEI. V trimming: 6 bases; J trimming: 4 bases; junction bases outside the gene matches: 9. The length of the CDR3 is 16 residues.

The chain combines TRBV15 with TRBJ1-4, with 9 bases fitting TRBD1. J gave up 2 bases and V 2 bases, and 6 bases lay outside the gene matches. Looked up from germline, CDR1 is LNHNV and CDR2 is YYDKDF (reference sequence). The CDR3 is 17 amino acids. CDR3 sequence: CATSRLTGGRTNEKLFF. The DNA of the CDR3 is TGTGCCACCAGCAGACTCACAGGGGGCAGGACTAATGAAAAACTGTTTTTT.

This sequence joins TRBV10-3 and TRBJ2-7; possible D gene TRBD2, 6 bases. There are 13 residues in the CDR3. V shed 6 bases and J shed 3 bases, with 12 bases lying between them. Germline CDR1 ENHRY, CDR2 SYGVKD. The CDR3, as DNA: TGTGCCATCAGGCCCGGGACTGACTACGAGCAGTACTTC. Protein sequence: CAIRPGTDYEQYF.

V gene TRBV7-9 combines with J gene TRBJ2-2; 13 bases align to TRBD2. Germline CDR1 and CDR2: SEHNR and FQNEAQ (reference sequence). The V gene end was trimmed by 5 bases and the J gene end by 0 bases; junction bases not matched to a gene: 9. CDR3 length equals 19 residues. The DNA of the CDR3 is TGTGCCAGCAGCCCTACATTAGGACTAGCGGGAGCGAACACCGGGGAGCTGTTTTTT. Encoded protein: CASSPTLGLAGANTGELFF.

The chain combines TRBV6-5 with TRBJ1-5, with TRBD1 as a possible D gene (6 bases). Germline assignment: CDR1 MNHEY and CDR2 SVGAGI. V was shortened by 4 bases and J by 2 bases, with 9 bases between the two germline ends. CDR3 length: 14 amino acids. CDR3 sequence: CASSSRTGNQPQHF. In nucleotides, the CDR3 is TGTGCCAGCAGTTCCCGGACAGGCAATCAGCCCCAGCATTTT.

The rearrangement joins TRBV12-3 or TRBV12-4 to TRBJ2-5; D is uncertain. CDR3 length: 13 residues. Trimming shortened V by 1 base and J by 4 bases, and 7 bases separated the two germline ends. The CDR3 nucleotides read TGTGCCAGCAGTTTAGGGAGCCCAGAGACCCAGTACTTC. It codes for CASSLGSPETQYF.

The chain is built from TRBV11-1 and TRBJ2-5; D is possibly TRBD1 (5 bases). V shed 6 bases and J shed 5 bases, with 10 bases lying between them. Germline loops: CDR1 SGHAT, CDR2 FQDESV (reference sequence). The CDR3 contains 12 residues. In nucleotides, the CDR3 is TGTGCCAGCAGGGCCAAGGGGGAGACCCAGTACTTC. It is translated as CASRAKGETQYF.

The rearrangement links TRBV5-4 to TRBJ2-3, with D possibly TRBD2 on 5 matching bases. CDR3 length: 13 residues. Germline CDR1 and CDR2: SGHNT and YYREEE (reference sequence). V dropped 1 base and J dropped 4 bases, with 7 bases sitting between them. For the CDR3, the DNA is TGTGCCAGCAGCTTGAAGGGAGCAGATACGCAGTATTTT. Protein: CASSLKGADTQYF.

V usage is TRBV5-1 and J usage is TRBJ1-2; 7 nucleotides agree with TRBD1. V lost 2 bases to trimming and J lost 4 bases; unmatched junction nucleotides: 2. The length of the CDR3 is 13 residues. Germline CDR1 SGHRS, CDR2 YFSETQ. The CDR3: CASSFDRVYGYTF. CDR3 coding DNA: TGCGCCAGCAGCTTCGACAGGGTCTATGGCTACACCTTC.

The chain joins TRBV27 to TRBJ2-5, with 11 bases identical to TRBD2. Germline lookup yields CDR1 MNHEY and CDR2 SMNVEV (reference sequence). Germline trimming cut 5 bases from V and 9 bases from J; bases unmatched to any gene: 11. The CDR3 is 15 residues long. The CDR3 is CASSPGLAASVPQYF. The CDR3 coding sequence is TGTGCCAGCAGTCCGGGACTAGCGGCATCGGTGCCCCAGTACTTC.

The gene calls are TRBV30 and TRBJ1-1; D may be TRBD1 (5 bases). The CDR3 consists of 12 residues. Germline CDR1 and CDR2: GTSNPN and SVGIG (reference sequence). Trimming pared 3 bases from V and 7 bases from J, leaving 12 bases between. Here the CDR3 reads CAWRDRGSEAFF. The CDR3 region has the DNA TGTGCCTGGAGAGATCGGGGGAGTGAAGCTTTCTTT.

The rearrangement uses TRBV3-1 (or the pseudogene TRBV3-2) and TRBJ1-5; D is undetermined. CDR3 length: 13 amino acids. V dropped 3 bases and J dropped 5 bases, with 8 bases sitting between them. Germline loops: CDR1 LGHDT, CDR2 YNNKEL (reference sequence). CDR3 coding DNA: TGTGCCAGCAGCCAGGGCTTTTATCAGCCCCAGCATTTT. Translation: CASSQGFYQPQHF.

This chain uses TRBV6-5 with TRBJ1-3; 10 bases map to TRBD1. The CDR3 is 14 residues long. J was trimmed by 4 bases and V by 6 bases; bases with no gene match: 3. The V gene's germline CDR1 is MNHEY and CDR2 SVGAGI. The CDR3 region is CASSRGQGGNTIYF. The CDR3 nucleotides are TGTGCCAGCAGCCGGGGACAGGGGGGAAACACCATATATTTT.

The chain links TRBV11-2 to TRBJ2-6, with D maybe TRBD2 (5 bases). Germline V gene sequence: CDR1 SGHAT, CDR2 FQNNGV. CDR3 length: 18 amino acids. The V end was cut by 1 base, the J end by 1 base, with 14 bases between. The CDR3 protein is CASSLGADPLSGANVLTF. The CDR3 DNA sequence: TGTGCCAGCAGCTTAGGAGCGGATCCACTTTCTGGGGCCAACGTCCTGACTTTC.

V and J are TRBV4-1 and TRBJ2-2; 14 bases fit TRBD2. Germline CDR1 MGHRA, CDR2 YSYEKL. With V trimmed by 7 bases and J by 2 bases, 6 bases remained unmatched. This CDR3 region has 17 residues. CDR3 protein: CASNSTSGRGNTGELFF. In DNA form, the CDR3 reads TGCGCCAGCAACTCGACTAGCGGGAGGGGCAACACCGGGGAGCTGTTTTTT.

The rearrangement joins TRBV6-6 to TRBJ2-5, with 16 nucleotides matching TRBD2. The V gene's germline CDR1 is MNHNY and CDR2 SVGAGI (reference sequence). V was clipped by 5 bases and J by 5 bases; unmatched bases: 11. This CDR3 region has 18 residues. The CDR3 DNA reads TGTGCCAGCAGTCGGGGACTAGCGGGGGGGAGGGTTGGTGAGACCCAGTACTTC. Residues: CASSRGLAGGRVGETQYF.